The 26 T cell receptor beta chains below all came from one sample that was sequenced in a study of tissue T cells after allogeneic stem cell transplantation. The data were produced by immunoSEQ multiplex PCR, yet TCRdb's version contains in-frame clones alone and is incomplete. The profile shows some 6,800 clones, roughly 60% of them singletons. Source: duodenum tissue, taken at autopsy. These receptors were taken from a female donor of 60 years or more with lung cancer.

By its share, this clone is medium-sized. The chain couples TRBV7-6 to TRBJ1-3; tentative D call: TRBD1 (5 bases). The V end lost 1 base, the J end lost 5 bases, and 12 bases lay between the germline ends. In germline, CDR1 is SGHVS, CDR2 FNYEAQ. The CDR3 spans 15 residues. CDR3 DNA: TGTGCCAGCAGCTTAGGAGCAGGGACCCGAAACACCATATATTTT. Residues: CASSLGAGTRNTIYF.

This chain joins TRBV6-6 and TRBJ2-3; D not resolved. Germline lookup yields CDR1 MNHNY and CDR2 SVGAGI (reference sequence). The CDR3 extends over 13 amino acids. V was trimmed by 4 bases and J by 5 bases, leaving 10 bases between them. The CDR3 region has the DNA TGTGCCAGCAGTTTCTCAGTGGGAGATACGCAGTATTTT. Protein sequence: CASSFSVGDTQYF.

This CDR3 is CASSLSSGNTIYF. CDR3 bases: TGTGCCAGCAGCCTTAGCTCTGGAAACACCATATATTTT. The rearrangement uses TRBV28 and TRBJ1-3; no clear D. This CDR3 is built from 13 residues. Germline values: CDR1 MDHEN, CDR2 SYDVKM. Between the trimmed V and J ends, which lost 6 bases and 0 bases, there was a span of 6 bases.

By share, this clone ranks as medium-sized. This same CDR3 is encoded by further DNA sequences in the sample. The chain is built from TRBV11-2 and TRBJ2-7, with 7 bases matching TRBD2. The germline gives CDR1 SGHAT, CDR2 FQNNGV. Trimming at V came to 3 bases and at J to 7 bases, leaving 9 bases not matched to a gene. This CDR3 has 14 residues. The CDR3 reads CASSFERGTYEQYF. CDR3 DNA sequence: TGTGCCAGCAGCTTTGAGCGGGGTACTTATGAGCAGTACTTC.

The chain recombines TRBV6-5 with TRBJ2-1; 13 bases fit TRBD2. The CDR3 covers 16 residues. Trimming cost V 4 bases and J 2 bases; bases outside gene matches: 2. Germline assignment: CDR1 MNHEY and CDR2 SVGAGI. The DNA for the CDR3 is TGTGCCAGCAGTTCTGGGACTAGCGGGACCTACAATGAGCAGTTCTTC. It codes for CASSSGTSGTYNEQFF.

The chain carries TRBV14 and TRBJ1-4; TRBD1 agrees at 7 bases. The CDR3 covers 15 residues. Germline V gives CDR1 SGHDN, CDR2 FVKESK. V shed 1 base and J 4 bases; nucleotides not matched to a gene: 3. CDR3 amino acids: CASSQGDSLNEKLFF. Written as DNA, the CDR3 is TGTGCCAGCAGCCAAGGGGACAGTCTTAATGAAAAACTGTTTTTT.

The chain recombines TRBV4-3 with TRBJ1-3, with a weak D call TRBD1 (6 bases). Between the trimmed V and J ends, which lost 4 bases and 1 base, there was a span of 11 bases. The CDR3 is made up of 15 amino acids. From germline, CDR1 is LGHNA and CDR2 YSLEER. The CDR3 coding sequence is TGCGCCAGCAGCCCTCAACAGGGATCTGGAAACACCATATATTTT. Its translation is CASSPQQGSGNTIYF.

The rearrangement uses TRBV6-5 and TRBJ1-5, with D maybe TRBD1 (5 bases). Germline V gene data show CDR1 as MNHEY and CDR2 as SVGAGI. The V gene lost 7 bases and the J gene lost 7 bases, with 17 bases spanning the gap. The CDR3 loop spans 14 amino acids. The CDR3 sequence: CASTWAGTGQPQHF. In DNA, the CDR3 is TGTGCCAGCACCTGGGCAGGGACGGGGCAGCCCCAGCATTTT.

This clone was counted between two and nine times. V and J are TRBV27 and TRBJ2-3; 11 bases fit TRBD2. V gave up 10 bases and J gave up 0 bases; unmatched junction bases: 15. Germline assignment: CDR1 MNHEY and CDR2 SMNVEV (reference sequence). CDR3 length: 18 residues. CDR3 DNA sequence: TGTGCCATCAGCCGCTGGGCTAGCGGGGGGTATAGCACAGATACGCAGTATTTT. Amino acid sequence: CAISRWASGGYSTDTQYF.

This chain links TRBV19 with TRBJ2-3, with 8 bases fitting TRBD2. This CDR3 comprises 14 residues. V was pared by 3 bases and J by 5 bases, with 4 bases of the junction left unmatched. The V gene's germline CDR1 is LNHDA and CDR2 SQIVND (reference sequence). The CDR3 nucleotides are TGTGCCAGTAGTATTAGGAGCGGGAGAGATACGCAGTATTTT. Its protein is CASSIRSGRDTQYF.

The chain recombines TRBV9 with TRBJ1-3, with TRBD1 matching over 10 bases. This CDR3 contains 17 residues. Germline assignment: CDR1 SGDLS and CDR2 YYNGEE. After removal of 0 bases from V and 1 base from J, the junction contained 4 bases not matched to a gene. CDR3 in amino acids: CASSVVGTGASGNTIYF. The CDR3 bases are TGTGCCAGCAGCGTAGTAGGGACAGGGGCATCTGGAAACACCATATATTTT.

The chain joins TRBV7-9 to TRBJ1-5, with D perhaps matching TRBD1 (5 bases). From germline, CDR1 is SEHNR and CDR2 FQNEAQ (reference sequence). V dropped 8 bases and J dropped 8 bases, with 22 bases sitting between them. The CDR3 totals 15 residues. CDR3 protein: CASAGGDGFLEPQHF. DNA of the CDR3: TGTGCCAGCGCCGGGGGGGACGGCTTCTTGGAGCCCCAGCATTTT.

The count of this clone is one. The chain couples TRBV14 to TRBJ2-3; D call uncertain. Germline V lookup: CDR1 SGHDN, CDR2 FVKESK. With 0 bases removed from V and 3 bases from J, the gap between germline ends came to 10 bases. The CDR3 runs to 15 residues. The CDR3 sequence: CASSQDFTRTDTQYF. The CDR3 DNA follows: TGTGCCAGCAGCCAAGATTTTACAAGAACAGATACGCAGTATTTT. Using reference TRBV14 and TRBJ2-3 for the parts outside the CDR3, the full variable domain is EAGVTQFPSHSVIEKGQTVTLRCDPISGHDNLYWYRRVMGKEIKFLLHFVKESKQDESGMPNNRFLAERTGGTYSTLKVQPAELEDSGVYFCASSQDFTRTDTQYFGPGTRLTVL.

The chain joins TRBV6-5 to TRBJ2-5, with 8 bases fitting TRBD1. Germline CDR1 is MNHEY and CDR2 is SVGAGI. Germline trimming cut 10 bases from V and 5 bases from J; bases unmatched to any gene: 6. The CDR3 totals 12 residues. The CDR3 is CATDRGHETQYF. CDR3 nucleotide sequence: TGTGCCACAGACAGGGGTCACGAGACCCAGTACTTC.

This clone was found a few times. This chain uses TRBV6-5 with TRBJ1-1; maybe TRBD1 (6 bases). Trimming stripped 2 bases from V and 5 bases from J, with 9 bases between. Germline values: CDR1 MNHEY, CDR2 SVGAGI. CDR3 length: 13 residues. In nucleotides, the CDR3 is TGTGCCAGCAGTTACGAGGGGGGTACTGAAGCTTTCTTT. This gives the protein CASSYEGGTEAFF.

The V gene is TRBV20-1, the J gene TRBJ1-2, with D perhaps matching TRBD1 (6 bases). Germline V lookup: CDR1 DFQATT, CDR2 SNEGSKA (reference sequence). The CDR3 spans 10 residues. Trimming shortened V by 7 bases and J by 9 bases, and 12 bases separated the two germline ends. The DNA of the CDR3 is TGCAGTGTCGGGGGCCCTAGCTACACCTTC. Encoded protein: CSVGGPSYTF.

This chain links TRBV4-3 with TRBJ1-2; a weak D match, TRBD1 (5 bases). The ends were cut back, 4 bases at V and 1 base at J, with 16 bases in the middle. Germline CDR1 reads LGHNA; CDR2 reads YSLEER. The CDR3 extends over 16 amino acids. CDR3 DNA: TGCGCCAGCAGCCTATACAGGACCCTTCATAACTATGGCTACACCTTC. Amino acids: CASSLYRTLHNYGYTF.

The chain links TRBV6-5 to TRBJ1-6; 9 bases fit TRBD1. CDR3 length: 15 residues. V shed 6 bases and J 9 bases; nucleotides not matched to a gene: 9. Germline CDR1 reads MNHEY; CDR2 reads SVGAGI. CDR3 residues: CASSFTQGASSPLHF. DNA of the CDR3: TGTGCCAGCAGCTTCACACAGGGGGCCAGTTCACCCCTCCACTTT.

This chain links TRBV9 with TRBJ2-1; D may be TRBD2 (6 bases). Deletions cut 4 bases from V and 0 bases from J, with 11 bases between. The CDR3 extends over 15 amino acids. CDR1 is SGDLS and CDR2 is YYNGEE in the germline V gene. The CDR3 region is CASSTGTVSYNEQFF. For the CDR3, the DNA is TGTGCCAGCAGCACCGGGACTGTCTCCTACAATGAGCAGTTCTTC.

This chain links TRBV5-1 with TRBJ2-1; D remains unclear. The CDR3 has 13 residues. Germline V lookup: CDR1 SGHRS, CDR2 YFSETQ. Trimming pared 0 bases from V and 3 bases from J, leaving 4 bases between. The CDR3, as DNA: TGCGCCAGCAGCTTGGATCTCTACAATGAGCAGTTCTTC. Its protein is CASSLDLYNEQFF.

The J gene is TRBJ2-1, the V gene TRBV7-2; a weak D match, TRBD1 (6 bases). Germline V gene sequence: CDR1 SGHTA, CDR2 FQGNSA. V lost 5 bases and J 6 bases, leaving 14 bases between the germline ends. The CDR3 has 14 amino acids. Here the CDR3 DNA reads TGTGCCAGCAGCATTCTGACAGGACCCAATGAGCAGTTCTTC. It translates to CASSILTGPNEQFF.

The chain is built from TRBV6-6 and TRBJ2-7; 8 bases agree with TRBD2. Germline CDR1 and CDR2: MNHNY and SVGAGI (reference sequence). The J segment lost 6 bases and the V segment lost 5 bases, leaving 9 bases of the junction unmatched. The CDR3 runs to 14 residues. CDR3 coding DNA: TGTGCCAGCAGTCTAGCAGCGGGAGCCATCGAGCAGTACTTC. Translated, it gives CASSLAAGAIEQYF.

The CDR3 loop reads CASSRTSGYEQYF. Here the CDR3 DNA reads TGCGCCAGCAGCCGGACTAGCGGCTACGAGCAGTACTTC. The chain carries TRBV4-3 and TRBJ2-7, with 10 bases aligning to TRBD2. The CDR3 spans 13 residues. With 4 bases clipped from V and 3 bases from J, the junction kept 0 bases outside the gene matches. Germline-derived CDR1 and CDR2 are LGHNA and YSLEER.

V is TRBV7-8 and J is TRBJ2-6; 8 nucleotides agree with TRBD1. V lost 1 base to trimming and J lost 4 bases; unmatched junction nucleotides: 6. Germline assignment: CDR1 SGHVS and CDR2 FQNEAQ. The CDR3 is 17 amino acids. CDR3 coding DNA: TGTGCCAGCAGCTTAGTGGCAGGGGGCGGCGGGGCCAACGTCCTGACTTTC. Translating gives CASSLVAGGGGANVLTF.

This clone is a singleton in its sample. The chain recombines TRBV3-1 (or the pseudogene TRBV3-2) with TRBJ2-3, with 7 bases matching TRBD1. From germline, CDR1 is LGHDT and CDR2 YNNKEL (reference sequence). This CDR3 has 15 residues. V shed 8 bases, J shed 2 bases, and the junction held 10 bases outside the gene matches. The CDR3 here is CASGQATTYTDTQYF. CDR3 DNA: TGTGCCAGCGGACAGGCTACCACTTACACAGATACGCAGTATTTT.

V usage is TRBV27 and J usage is TRBJ1-1, with 8 positions matching TRBD1. The V gene end was trimmed by 1 base and the J gene end by 7 bases; junction bases not matched to a gene: 2. Germline V lookup: CDR1 MNHEY, CDR2 SMNVEV (reference sequence). CDR3 size: 13 residues. The CDR3 DNA is TGTGCCAGCAGTTTATTCAGGGGGCGTGAAGCTTTCTTT. It codes for CASSLFRGREAFF.